The clone carrying this T cell receptor (beta chain) appeared a few times. Via MiXCR, TCRdb re-called the RT-PCR reads, giving one row per CDR3 protein. The sample yields 450,000 to 600,000 distinct CDR3 sequences, about 15% seen once. The data were taken from a study of response to subunit inactivated influenza vaccine. CDR1 and CDR2 from the germline V gene are ENHRY and SYGVKD. Trimming shortened V by 6 bases and J by 4 bases, and 12 bases separated the two germline ends. The length of the CDR3 is 13 residues. The TCR comes from a man in his fifties or sixties who received an inactivated influenza vaccine. This specimen consisted of CD4+ T cells sorted from PBMCs, obtained roughly 24 months after vaccination. V gene TRBV10-3 combines with J gene TRBJ1-1; D possibly corresponds to TRBD1 (6 bases). CDR3 in amino acids: CAISTGTTTEAFF. The DNA for the CDR3 is TGTGCCATCAGCACAGGGACCACCACTGAAGCTTTCTTT.